This T cell receptor (beta chain) was obtained from a study of blood T cell repertoires in COVID-19. Trimming cost V 5 bases and J 5 bases; bases outside gene matches: 17. This CDR3 contains 18 residues. CDR1 is MDHEN and CDR2 is SYDVKM in the germline V gene. Profiling relied on immunoSEQ multiplex PCR, and the TCRdb table lists in-frame clones only, not all of them. This table has fewer than 150,000 clones, 80% to 90% appearing once. The receptor's source is a woman aged 45-59 years with active or convalescent COVID-19. Specimen: peripheral blood. V usage is TRBV28 and J usage is TRBJ2-2, with 7 bases that match TRBD1. The CDR3 loop reads CASSIPGRGLVGTGELFF. The CDR3 DNA is TGTGCCAGCAGTATCCCGGGAAGGGGGCTAGTAGGGACCGGGGAGCTGTTTTTT. The full variable domain, with the rest looked up from reference TRBV28 and TRBJ2-2, is DVKVTQSSRYLVKRTGEKVFLECVQDMDHENMFWYRQDPGLGLRLIYFSYDVKMKEKGDIPEGYSVSREKKERFSLILESASTNQTSMYLCASSIPGRGLVGTGELFFGEGSRLTVL.